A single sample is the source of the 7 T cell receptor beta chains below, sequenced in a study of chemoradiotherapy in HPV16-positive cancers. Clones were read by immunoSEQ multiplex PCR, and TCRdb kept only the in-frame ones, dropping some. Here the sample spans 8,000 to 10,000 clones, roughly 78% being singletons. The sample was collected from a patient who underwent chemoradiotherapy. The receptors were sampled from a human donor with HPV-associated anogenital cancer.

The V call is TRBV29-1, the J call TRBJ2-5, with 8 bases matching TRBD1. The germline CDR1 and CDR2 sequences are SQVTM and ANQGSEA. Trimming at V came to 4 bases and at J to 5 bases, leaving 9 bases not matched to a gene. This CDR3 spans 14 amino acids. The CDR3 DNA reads TGCAGCGTTGTAAGGGTGGACAGGGCGGAGACCCAGTACTTC. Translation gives CSVVRVDRAETQYF.

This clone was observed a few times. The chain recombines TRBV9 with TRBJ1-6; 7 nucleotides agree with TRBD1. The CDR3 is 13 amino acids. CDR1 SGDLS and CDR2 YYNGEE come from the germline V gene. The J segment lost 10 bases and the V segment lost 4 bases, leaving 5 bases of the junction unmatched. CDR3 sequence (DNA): TGTGCCAGCAGCTTTCGGGACAGCTCACCCCTCCACTTT. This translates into CASSFRDSSPLHF.

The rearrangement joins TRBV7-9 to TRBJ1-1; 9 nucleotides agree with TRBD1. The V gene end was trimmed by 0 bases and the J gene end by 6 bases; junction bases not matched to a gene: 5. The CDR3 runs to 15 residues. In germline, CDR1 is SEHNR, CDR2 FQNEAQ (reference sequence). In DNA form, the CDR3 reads TGTGCCAGCAGCTTAGCCACAGGGGGCTTGGCTGAAGCTTTCTTT. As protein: CASSLATGGLAEAFF.

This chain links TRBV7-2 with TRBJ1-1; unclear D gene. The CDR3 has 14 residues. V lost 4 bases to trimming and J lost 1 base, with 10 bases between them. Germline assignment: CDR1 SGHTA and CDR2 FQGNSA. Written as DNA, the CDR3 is TGTGCCAGCAGCTCCAGAGCACAGAACACTGAAGCTTTCTTT. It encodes CASSSRAQNTEAFF.

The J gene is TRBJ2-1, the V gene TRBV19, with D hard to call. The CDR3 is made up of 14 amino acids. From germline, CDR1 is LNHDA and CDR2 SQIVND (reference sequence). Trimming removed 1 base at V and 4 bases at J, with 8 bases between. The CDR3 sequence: CASSIVGRYNEQFF. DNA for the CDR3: TGTGCCAGTAGTATAGTGGGCAGATACAATGAGCAGTTCTTC.

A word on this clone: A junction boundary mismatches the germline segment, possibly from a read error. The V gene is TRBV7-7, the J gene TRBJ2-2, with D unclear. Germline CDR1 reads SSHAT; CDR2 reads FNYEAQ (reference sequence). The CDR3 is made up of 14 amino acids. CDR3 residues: CASRSGLNTGELFF. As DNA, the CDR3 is TGTGCTAGCAGGTCCGGGCTCAACACCGGGGAGCTGTTTTTT.

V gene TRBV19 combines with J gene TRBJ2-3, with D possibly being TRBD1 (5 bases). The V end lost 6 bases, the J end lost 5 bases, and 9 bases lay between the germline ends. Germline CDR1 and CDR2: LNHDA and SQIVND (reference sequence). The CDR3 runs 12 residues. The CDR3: CASSPGIDTQYF. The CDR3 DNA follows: TGTGCCAGTAGCCCAGGGATAGATACGCAGTATTTT. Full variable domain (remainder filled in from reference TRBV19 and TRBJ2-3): DGGITQSPKYLFRKEGQNVTLSCEQNLNHDAMYWYRQDPGQGLRLIYYSQIVNDFQKGDIAEGYSVSREKKESFPLTVTSAQKNPTAFYLCASSPGIDTQYFGPGTRLTVL.